This TCR beta chain appears in the sequencing data of a study of PD-1 blockade in classical Hodgkin lymphoma (TCRdb year 2020). Describing the broader study: Nivolumab dosing was 3 mg/kg intravenously every 2 weeks, continuing until either disease progression or unacceptable toxicity. To define a peripheral blood immune signature of response to PD-1 blockade in classical Hodgkin lymphoma, the study combined TCR beta sequencing with CyTOF.

Trimming accounts for 6 bases at V and 2 bases at J, while the number of junction bases matched to no gene is 7. Reading from cysteine to phenylalanine, the CDR3 counts 14 amino acids. Only CDR3 DNA remains: 42 bases, in frame from the first base. Sequences SQVTM (CDR1) and ANQGSEA (CDR2) are obtained from the germline V gene. The investigation overall reported the following: A significant rise by C4D1 was seen in CD4+ but not CD8+ TCR diversity (p=0.0027 vs p=0.16), with the rise being most apparent in complete responders (p=0.02). Diversity was lower in patients who began nivolumab less than 1 year after ASCT, so these patients were left out of later analyses to avoid confounding by immune reconstitution. The study was restricted to a single clinical trial cohort, and the causes of repertoire differences, possibly disease activity or prior therapy, were left undefined. Baseline TCR diversity was reported to be lower in newly diagnosed patients than in healthy donors, and even lower in relapsed/refractory patients. Trial patients achieving complete response had baseline diversity similar to newly diagnosed patients, whereas partial responders and progressors had significantly lower diversity.

Genomic DNA was extracted with the Qiagen DNeasy kit from unsorted PBMCs and from negatively selected CD4+ and CD8+ fractions. TCR beta CDR3 regions were amplified by immunoSEQ multiplex PCR using primers annealing to V and J segments. A synthetic immune receptor repertoire was used to minimize amplification bias, and any remaining bias was removed computationally after sequencing. Per the source publication's procedure: Repertoire diversity was quantified as the Shannon entropy index using custom Python scripts. Unsorted, CD4+ and CD8+ repertoires were analyzed separately, except for combined analyses in which CD4+ and CD8+ sequences were merged in silico. Clonal expansion was defined as a frequency increase of at least 2-fold after treatment compared with C1D1, and clones undetected at baseline were assigned a pseudocount of 0.5. Singleton clones were defined as clones with 0 or 1 copy at C1D1, and non-singleton clones were defined as clones with 2 or more copies. Clones expanded in unsorted samples were annotated as CD4+, CD8+ or unknown by matching protein sequences in sorted samples from the same patient. Wilcoxon tests on paired samples were used to test diversity changes from C1D1 to C4D1. Sourced from immuneACCESS, this table was stored by TCRdb with only in-frame sequences that have V and J called. A share of the clones is absent; for the studies checked, an unresolved V gene accounts for under half, and the remainder has no known explanation. The D gene and trimming were derived from the DNA, and the V and J assignments and clone size from that table. The sample yields 20,000 to 25,000 clones; 81% were counted once. Together, the top ten hold over 20% of the sample.

The time point tag for this specimen amounts to: cycle 4 day 1 (C4D1), after five to seven weeks of nivolumab. Every trial patient had relapsed following autologous stem cell transplantation, and prior brentuximab vedotin exposure was what differed among cohorts A, B and C. The trial cohort included 55 to 65 patients with relapsed/refractory classical Hodgkin lymphoma, and each patient had a best overall response of complete response, partial response or progressive disease. Single-agent nivolumab was administered to trial patients in the multi-cohort phase II CheckMate 205 trial. An independent review committee assessed best overall response using the 2007 International Working Group response criteria. Trial PBMCs were collected just before the start of nivolumab (C1D1) and during therapy at cycle 2 day 1 and cycle 4 day 1. Peripheral blood was collected in 8 mL Vacutainer Cell Preparation Tubes, from which PBMCs were isolated by centrifugation and then cryopreserved.

As to this clone: The antigen it binds to is not known. Per-base quality was not reported, and no clone a single base away is much larger than it.

This receptor was obtained from a human donor with classical Hodgkin lymphoma. The input for sequencing was peripheral blood mononuclear cells (PBMCs), taken before the fourth cycle of nivolumab. The chain joins TRBV29-1 to TRBJ1-2, with 9 central nucleotides matching TRBD1. The DNA sequence is as follows: TGCAGCGTCGAAACCGGGACAGGGAACTATGGCTACACCTTC. Its protein reads: CSVETGTGNYGYTF.